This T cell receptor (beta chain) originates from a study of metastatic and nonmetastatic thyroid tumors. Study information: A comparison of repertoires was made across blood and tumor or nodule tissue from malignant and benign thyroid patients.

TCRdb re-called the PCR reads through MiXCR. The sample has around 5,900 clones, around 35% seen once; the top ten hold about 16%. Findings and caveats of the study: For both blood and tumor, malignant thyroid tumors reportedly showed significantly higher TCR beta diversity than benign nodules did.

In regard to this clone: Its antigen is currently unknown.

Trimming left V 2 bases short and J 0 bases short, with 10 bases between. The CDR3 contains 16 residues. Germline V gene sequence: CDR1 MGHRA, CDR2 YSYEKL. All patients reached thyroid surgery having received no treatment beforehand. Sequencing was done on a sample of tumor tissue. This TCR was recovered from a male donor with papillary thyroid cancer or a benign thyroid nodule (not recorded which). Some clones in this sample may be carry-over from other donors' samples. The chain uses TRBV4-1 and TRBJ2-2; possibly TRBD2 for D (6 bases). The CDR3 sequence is CASSQFGGTNTGELFF. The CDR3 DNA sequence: TGCGCCAGCAGCCAATTCGGCGGGACGAACACCGGGGAGCTGTTTTTT.